This T cell receptor (beta chain) was captured in a study of tissue T cells after allogeneic stem cell transplantation. Assay: immunoSEQ multiplex PCR; the TCRdb copy retains only in-frame clones and omits some. This table holds approximately 12,000 clones, roughly 70% found once. Concerning this clone itself: The antigen is undetermined.

Overall study findings and caveats: Motif-based clustering found tissue-specific repertoire signatures shared across patients, though few clones were shared.

The sequenced sample was tissue from the right colon, obtained at autopsy. The TCR was taken from a woman aged 18-49 years with breast cancer.

This chain's CDR3 is CASSAGTSGGRDEQFF. CDR3 bases: TGTGCCAGCAGTGCCGGGACTAGCGGGGGGAGGGATGAGCAGTTCTTC. The V and J genes are TRBV25-1 and TRBJ2-1, with 15 bases lining up with TRBD2. From germline, CDR1 is MGHDK and CDR2 SYGVNS. Trimming removed 4 bases from V and 8 bases from J; junction bases left unmatched: 6. CDR3 length: 16 residues.